This T cell receptor beta chain was captured by sequencing in a study of T cell responses to AZD1222 COVID-19 vaccine (dated by TCRdb to the early 2020s). Context from the whole study: AZD1222 recipients whose second dose came at about 4 weeks and those whose second dose came at about 12 weeks were combined into one group, since spike-specific TCR depth and breadth did not differ between the two schedules. A total of 233 trial participants underwent TCR sequencing, of whom about 200 had received two doses of AZD1222 and approximately 26 had received two doses of the MenACWY control vaccine. Enrollment into the trials was organized by age into subgroups of 18-55, 56-69 and 70-plus years, and those subgroups contained approximately 150, 30 and 60 TCR-sequenced participants, respectively. On the study overall, not on this receptor specifically: Because no day 14 peak-response samples were available, the repertoires could be characterized only after the peak T cell response. A significant rise in spike-specific TCR breadth and depth was observed after two AZD1222 doses relative to day 0 and relative to MenACWY recipients. Most participants were white British and females outnumbered males, and the authors suggested that clonal diversity may have been underestimated. Reportedly, almost half of the unique spike-specific TCRs recognized epitopes lying outside the regions that are mutated in the B.1.351 and B.1.1.7 variants. In the small 56-69-year group, the increase in depth fell short of significance, most likely because of low power. Only a handful of AZD1222 recipients were SARS-CoV-2 seropositive at baseline, limiting conclusions about previously exposed vaccinees. The vaccine-associated CD4 TCRs covered the entire spike protein, and the dominant responses fell in regions 160-218 and 743-854.

Per the publication, the time point label means: baseline before first vaccination. Vaccinee samples came from UK trials COV001 and COV002, including a single-blind randomized controlled phase 2/3 trial of AZD1222 (ChAdOx1 nCoV-19) in healthy adults. For TCRbeta chain sequencing, PBMC samples from trial participants were taken at day 0 and at day 28 after the second dose. With respect to this clone: Its recognized antigen is unknown. Base-call qualities are not available, and no considerably larger clone is one nucleotide away.

The cysteine opens and the phenylalanine closes a CDR3 of 12 amino acids. The kept DNA is CDR3 alone, 36 bases in frame from the first base. From a lookup of the germline V gene (reference sequence), CDR1 and CDR2 are SEHNR and FQNEAQ. At the junction V is shortened by 1 base and J by 10 bases, with 10 bases in between. The CDR3 regions of human TCRbeta chains were analyzed by immunosequencing. In the original analysis: TCRs in the repertoires were matched against a reference library of SARS-CoV-2-specific TCRs that had been generated with the MIRA antigen-specificity platform. Breadth was defined as the fraction of unique TCRs that were SARS-CoV-2-associated. Depth was defined as the fraction of total T cells that were SARS-CoV-2-associated. Using the MIRA data, every spike-specific TCR was mapped to the spike region that the TCR reacted to and assigned to either a CD4 or a CD8 class. Log10-transformed breadth and depth values were compared by one-way ANOVA with Sidak's multiple comparisons tests. The immuneACCESS repertoire file appears here via TCRdb, limited to in-frame rearrangements. These files lack a portion of the clones; in checked studies, under half of the deficit traces to unresolved V genes, and the cause of the others is not known. From that table come the V and J calls and clone size; the DNA was used to work out D and trimming. Across this sample there are about 120,000 clones, with around nine tenths seen only once. Just over 9.5% of the sample is taken by the ten largest.

This TCR came from an adult in good health. The chain is made from TRBV7-9 and TRBJ1-2; the D gene is possibly TRBD1, with 5 bases matching. The input for sequencing was peripheral blood, taken on day 0 of AZD1222 vaccination. The sequenced DNA: TGTGCCAGCAGCTTAGTTCAGGGTGACTACACCTTC. Its translation reads: CASSLVQGDYTF.